This is a list of T cell receptor beta chains from one sample in a study of blood T cell repertoires in COVID-19. Assay used: immunoSEQ multiplex PCR; TCRdb lists only in-frame clones, some missing. The data contain some 70,000 clones, around nine tenths of them singletons. The specimen was peripheral blood. These receptors were collected from a man aged 45-60 years with active COVID-19. Each CDR3 is given with its conserved first and last residue. A D gene is named only where the DNA matches it firmly. Only part of the rows carry a size: once, few, many, or a class if the clone is expanded.

j_gene	d_gene	abundance	v_gene	CDR3nt	CDR3aa
TRBJ2-1	TRBD2	NA	TRBV9	TGTGCCAGCAGCGTCGATCCGGGGGGAGGTGATGAGCAGTTCTTC	CASSVDPGGGDEQFF
TRBJ2-5	TRBD1	NA	TRBV5-4	TGTGCCAGCAGCAGGCCGGACAGGGTGGAGACCCAGTACTTC	CASSRPDRVETQYF
TRBJ1-2	TRBD1	NA	TRBV6-1	TGTGCCAGCAGTGAACTGGGACAGGGACGGGCTAACTATGGCTACACCTTC	CASSELGQGRANYGYTF
TRBJ1-4	TRBD1	NA	TRBV7-9	TGTGCCAGCAGCACTCTTCCGGGACAGGGGAATGAAAAACTGTTTTTT	CASSTLPGQGNEKLFF
TRBJ2-7	NA	NA	TRBV27	TGTGCCAGCAGTCCCCGGGACTCCCTCGAAGAGCAGTACTTC	CASSPRDSLEEQYF
TRBJ2-1	TRBD2	NA	TRBV4-3	TGCGCCAGCAGCCAAGAGAGTTTGGCGGGAGCCACTGAGCAGTTCTTC	CASSQESLAGATEQFF
TRBJ2-1	TRBD1	NA	TRBV18	TGTGCCAGCTCACCTTTTAATCCTTCCGGACAGGCTTACTCCTACAATGAGCAGTTCTTC	CASSPFNPSGQAYSYNEQFF
TRBJ2-7	NA	once	TRBV10-3	TGTGCCATCAGTGACCCCTTTGGCGGTTCCTACGAGCAGTACTTC	CAISDPFGGSYEQYF
TRBJ1-2	NA	NA	TRBV7-8	TGTGCCAGCAGCTTATACACCTATGGCTACACCTTC	CASSLYTYGYTF
TRBJ2-7	NA	NA	TRBV5-1	TGCGCCAGCAGCTTCCTTCCCGGGTCCCACTACGAGCAGTACTTC	CASSFLPGSHYEQYF
TRBJ2-1	TRBD2	NA	TRBV6-5	TGTGCCAGCAGTTATTGGCGGGAGTCCTACAATGAGCAGTTCTTC	CASSYWRESYNEQFF
TRBJ2-7	NA	NA	TRBV12-3/TRBV12-4	TGTGCCAGCAGTTACGGGGGTGCCTACGAGCAGTACTTC	CASSYGGAYEQYF
TRBJ2-2	NA	once	TRBV7-6	TGTGCCAGCAGCTTAGAATACGGGGAGCTGTTTTTT	CASSLEYGELFF
TRBJ2-3	TRBD2	NA	TRBV5-1	TGCGCCAGCAGGAGGGAGGGAGATACGCAGTATTTT	CASRREGDTQYF
TRBJ1-3	NA	NA	TRBV6-6	TGTGCCAGCAGTTCCCCAGGGATGGGAAACACCATATATTTT	CASSSPGMGNTIYF
TRBJ2-2	NA	NA	TRBV7-8	TGTGCCAGCACTCTCCCAAGACCCAAACGGGACACTAGGGCCGGGGAGCTGTTTTTT	CASTLPRPKRDTRAGELFF
TRBJ2-2	TRBD1	NA	TRBV7-7	TGTGCTAGCAGCTTAGTGGCTATACCCGGGACAGGAACGAACACCGGGGAGCTGTTTTTT	CASSLVAIPGTGTNTGELFF
TRBJ1-1	NA	NA	TRBV27	TGTGCCAGCAGTTTGCGGCTGACAGTCCCCCGTTTAGCTGAAGCTTTCTTT	CASSLRLTVPRLAEAFF
TRBJ1-6	TRBD1	NA	TRBV18	TGTGCCAGCTCGTACACAGGGGATTCACCCCTCCACTTT	CASSYTGDSPLHF
TRBJ2-1	TRBD1	NA	TRBV5-1	TGCGCCAGCAGCTTGGACGACAGGGGGCCCCACCCTTACAATGAGCAGTTCTTC	CASSLDDRGPHPYNEQFF
TRBJ2-5	NA	NA	TRBV2	TGTGCCAGCGGAGGGACAGCCCAAGAGACCCAGTACTTC	CASGGTAQETQYF
TRBJ2-3	NA	NA	TRBV6-5	TGTGCCAGCAGTTACGCGGGTGCAGATACGCAGTATTTT	CASSYAGADTQYF
TRBJ2-7	NA	NA	TRBV6-6	TGTGCCAGCAGTCCCGACGACACGGCTGTGAATGCTCAGTACTTC	CASSPDDTAVNAQYF
TRBJ2-3	NA	NA	TRBV6-2/TRBV6-3	TGTGCCAGCAGCACTCATGGGGTAGCGGCTACAGATACGCAGTATTTT	CASSTHGVAATDTQYF
TRBJ1-4	NA	NA	TRBV24-1	TGTGCCACCAGTGATTCCCGCGGGGGCGGGAATGAAAAACTGTTTTTT	CATSDSRGGGNEKLFF
TRBJ2-1	TRBD2	NA	TRBV7-2	TGTGCCAGCAGCCCGGGACTAGCGGGAACAGGGTACAATGAGCAGTTCTTC	CASSPGLAGTGYNEQFF
TRBJ1-1	NA	NA	TRBV2	TGTGCCAGGCGCGGGCAGATGAACACTGAAGCTTTCTTT	CARRGQMNTEAFF
TRBJ2-7	TRBD1	once	TRBV19	TGTGCCAGTAGTATTATTTTAAGGGGGCCCTACGAGCAGTACTTC	CASSIILRGPYEQYF
TRBJ2-7	NA	NA	TRBV28	TGTGCCAGCACGTTCCCGGCCCTCGGAGTTTACGAGCAGTACTTC	CASTFPALGVYEQYF
TRBJ2-1	TRBD2	NA	TRBV3-1/TRBV3-2	TGTGCCAGCAGCCAAGATCGGTTTGGGACTAGCAGCTACAATGAGCAGTTCTTC	CASSQDRFGTSSYNEQFF
TRBJ1-5	NA	NA	TRBV19	TGTGCCAGTAGTCCCACGGGGAATCAGCCCCAGCATTTT	CASSPTGNQPQHF
TRBJ2-7	NA	few	TRBV14	TGTGCCAGCAGCCAAGGGGTAGCGGCGGCCTACGAGCAGTACTTC	CASSQGVAAAYEQYF
TRBJ2-7	TRBD1	few	TRBV2	TGTGCCAGCAGTATGACAGGGGGCTGGTACGAGCAGTACTTC	CASSMTGGWYEQYF
TRBJ1-5	TRBD1	NA	TRBV7-2	TGTGCCAGCAGCTTAGGAGGGGGCGGTCCTCAGCCCCAGCATTTT	CASSLGGGGPQPQHF
TRBJ2-7	TRBD1	NA	TRBV6-5	TGTGCCAGCAGCGGCCGCGAGACAGGGCACTACGAGCAGTACTTC	CASSGRETGHYEQYF
TRBJ2-7	NA	few	TRBV9	TGTGCCAGCAGCGAAATCCTAGGCGAGCAGTACTTC	CASSEILGEQYF
TRBJ1-1	NA	NA	TRBV28	TGTGCCAGTCTCACCAAGGAGGGTGGCACTGAAGCTTTCTTT	CASLTKEGGTEAFF
TRBJ2-7	NA	NA	TRBV5-1	TGCGCCAGCAGCTTGGAACTTTACGAGCAGTACTTC	CASSLELYEQYF
TRBJ1-5	NA	NA	TRBV7-2	TGTGCCAGCAGCTCCACAGGGTATAGCAATCAGCCCCAGCATTTT	CASSSTGYSNQPQHF
TRBJ1-1	NA	once	TRBV15	TGTGCCACCAGCCCCGGGGGTATGAACACTGAAGCTTTCTTT	CATSPGGMNTEAFF
TRBJ2-7	TRBD1	NA	TRBV7-6	TGTGCCAGCAGCAGATCCGGGACAGGGGCGTATGAGCAGTACTTC	CASSRSGTGAYEQYF
TRBJ1-5	NA	NA	TRBV19	TGTGCCAGTAGTCAACAGGTTCTTCAGCCCCAGCATTTT	CASSQQVLQPQHF
TRBJ2-7	TRBD2	NA	TRBV4-3	TGCGCCAGCAGCCAGGGGGGGGTCCTCTCCTACGAGCAGTACTTC	CASSQGGVLSYEQYF
TRBJ1-6	NA	NA	TRBV28	TGTGCCAGCAGTTTATCTTCCGGGACCCTCGGGGGGCCCCTCCACTTT	CASSLSSGTLGGPLHF
TRBJ1-4	TRBD1	NA	TRBV5-1	TGCGCCAGCAGCTTCGGGACAGGGAGGGACGAAAAACTGTTTTTT	CASSFGTGRDEKLFF
TRBJ2-4	NA	NA	TRBV18	TGTGCCAGCTCCCCAGGAACGGGGGTCATTCAGTACTTC	CASSPGTGVIQYF
TRBJ2-5	NA	NA	TRBV27	TGTGCCAGCAGTTTATATCCAGGGCAAGGCGAGACCCAGTACTTC	CASSLYPGQGETQYF
TRBJ2-2	TRBD2	NA	TRBV4-3	TGCGCCAGCAGCCTGGGGGACTATAACACCGGGGAGCTGTTTTTT	CASSLGDYNTGELFF
TRBJ1-6	NA	NA	TRBV19	TGTGCCAGTAGTAGGGGCCCGGCGGAAAGGCCCCTCCACTTT	CASSRGPAERPLHF
TRBJ2-1	TRBD2	NA	TRBV5-1	TGCGCCAGCAGCCCCGGGACTAGAACGAATGAGCAGTTCTTC	CASSPGTRTNEQFF
TRBJ1-1	TRBD1	NA	TRBV25-1	TGTGCCAGCAGTGAATATCGGCGAGGGGGCGCAACTGAAGCTTTCTTT	CASSEYRRGGATEAFF
TRBJ2-7	NA	NA	TRBV24-1	TGTGCCACCAGTGATTTTGGGCAGGGGTACGAGCAGTACTTC	CATSDFGQGYEQYF
TRBJ2-5	NA	NA	TRBV28	TGTGCCAGCAAGGGCCAAGGGGAAGAGACCCAGTACTTC	CASKGQGEETQYF